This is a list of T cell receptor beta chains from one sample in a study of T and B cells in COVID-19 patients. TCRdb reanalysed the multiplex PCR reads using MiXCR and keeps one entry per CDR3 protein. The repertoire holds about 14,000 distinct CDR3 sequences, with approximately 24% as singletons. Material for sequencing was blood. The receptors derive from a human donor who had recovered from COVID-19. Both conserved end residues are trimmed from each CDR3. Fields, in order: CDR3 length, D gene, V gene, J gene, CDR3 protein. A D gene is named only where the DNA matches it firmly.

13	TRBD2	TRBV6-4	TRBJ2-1	ASTEASGSSGEQF
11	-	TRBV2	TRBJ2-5	ASSEASRETQY
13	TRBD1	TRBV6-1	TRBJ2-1	ASRTGTATYNEQF
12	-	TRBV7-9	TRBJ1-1	ASSFEPTETEAF
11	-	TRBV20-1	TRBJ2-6	SARDLGANVLT
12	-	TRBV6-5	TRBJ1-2	ASSYSPGLYGYT
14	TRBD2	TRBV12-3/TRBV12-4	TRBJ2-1	ASSLERLAGDNEQF
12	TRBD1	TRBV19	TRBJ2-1	ASSIGTGINEQF
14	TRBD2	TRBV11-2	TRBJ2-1	ASSLAALAGPGEQF
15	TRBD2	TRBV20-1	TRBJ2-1	SARDARGTSGYWEQF
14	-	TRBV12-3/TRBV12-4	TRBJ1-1	ASSLGQGRGWTEAF
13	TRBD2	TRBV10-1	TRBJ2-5	ASSESGLAGETQY
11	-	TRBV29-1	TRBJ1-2	SVEKGFGYGYT
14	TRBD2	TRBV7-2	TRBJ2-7	ASSLRLAGETYEQY
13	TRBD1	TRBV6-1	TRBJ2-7	ASSEGGTATYEQY
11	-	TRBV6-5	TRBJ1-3	ASRSSGGNTIY
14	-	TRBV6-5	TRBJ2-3	ASSYSEASSTDTQY
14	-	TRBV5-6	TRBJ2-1	ASSLKGASSYNEQF
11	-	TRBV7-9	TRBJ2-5	ASSAPAGETQY
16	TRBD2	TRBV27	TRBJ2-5	ASRLWGLAGGRQETQY
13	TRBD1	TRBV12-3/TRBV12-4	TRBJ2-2	ASSSGTGEGGELF
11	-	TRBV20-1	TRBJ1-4	SASGGNNEKLF
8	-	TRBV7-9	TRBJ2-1	ASSSGEQF
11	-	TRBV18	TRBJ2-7	ASSAIPSYEQY
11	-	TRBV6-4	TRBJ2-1	ASGASSYNEQF
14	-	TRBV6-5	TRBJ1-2	ASSLNRDTSNYGYT